This record covers a single T cell receptor (beta chain). This sample is part of a study of STAT5B mutations in CD4+ large granular lymphocyte leukemia. Using immunoSEQ multiplex PCR, the repertoire was profiled, and TCRdb retains in-frame clones only, with some absent. The table records a few hundred clones, roughly 66% of them present only once. The CDR3 has 16 residues. Per the germline V gene, CDR1 is MNHEY and CDR2 is SVGAGI. The trim removed 0 bases at V and 6 bases at J, leaving 7 bases unmatched. This TCR came from a woman older than 75 with CD4+ T-cell large granular lymphocyte leukemia. The genes are TRBV6-5 and TRBJ2-1; TRBD2 aligns across 8 bases. The sequencing sample was made of PBMCs. CDR3 DNA: TGTGCCAGCAGTTACTCGACCCTAGCGGGTTTCAATGAGCAGTTCTTC. Amino acids: CASSYSTLAGFNEQFF.